The rows below give T cell receptor beta chains drawn from one sample of a study of T cell changes during pregnancy in multiple sclerosis. Assay used: immunoSEQ multiplex PCR; TCRdb lists only in-frame clones, some missing. Of over 65,000 clones detected, approximately 94% appear once; the ten largest clones hold 0.58%. The material sequenced was peripheral blood, taken in the third trimester of pregnancy. Receptors were obtained from a female donor with multiple sclerosis, enrolled in a pregnancy study. The CDR3 runs from the conserved cysteine through the conserved F or W. Fields, in order: clone size, V gene, D gene, J gene, CDR3 DNA, CDR3 protein. A D gene is named only where the DNA matches it firmly. The size entry is marked missing in some rows and otherwise reads once, few, many or a size class.

NA	TRBV18	NA	TRBJ2-3	TGTGCCAGCTCACTTCGCCAGGGGCAACTCGTGGATACGCAGTATTTT	CASSLRQGQLVDTQYF
NA	TRBV25-1	NA	TRBJ1-2	TGTGCCAGCAGTGAATGGGGAGAAGGTTATGGCTACACCTTC	CASSEWGEGYGYTF
NA	TRBV6-1	TRBD1	TRBJ2-2	TGTGCCAGCACGGGACAGTTGAACACCGGGGAGCTGTTTTTT	CASTGQLNTGELFF
once	TRBV19	NA	TRBJ2-1	TGTGCCAGTACCGCGAGGGGGGGTGTATACAATGAGCAGTTCTTC	CASTARGGVYNEQFF
NA	TRBV4-1	TRBD2	TRBJ2-1	TGCGCCAGCAGCCAAGCAAATTTAGGGGGACTAGCGGGGGGGAACTCCTACAATGAGCAGTTCTTC	CASSQANLGGLAGGNSYNEQFF
NA	TRBV7-7	NA	TRBJ2-5	TGTGCCAGCAGCTTACACAGCATGGGGACCCAGTACTTC	CASSLHSMGTQYF
few	TRBV7-8	NA	TRBJ2-7	TGTGCCAGCAGCTTAATTCTAGGAACGGGGGAGCAGTACTTC	CASSLILGTGEQYF
NA	TRBV6-5	TRBD1	TRBJ1-1	TGTGCCAGCAGTCCCACCCGGACAGGGGTATCTGAAGCTTTCTTT	CASSPTRTGVSEAFF
NA	TRBV6-5	NA	TRBJ2-7	TGTGCCAGCAGTTATACAGGGACGCGCTGGGACGAGCAGTACTTC	CASSYTGTRWDEQYF
once	TRBV9	TRBD2	TRBJ2-1	TGTGCCAGCAGCCAGGGACTAGCGGCGTTCAATGAGCAGTTCTTC	CASSQGLAAFNEQFF
NA	TRBV11-2	TRBD1	TRBJ1-6	TGTGCCAGCAGCTTTGACAGGGGTTACTATAATTCACCCCTCCACTTT	CASSFDRGYYNSPLHF
NA	TRBV7-2	TRBD1	TRBJ1-1	TGTGCCAGCAGGAAGGGACAGGCTAACACTGAAGCTTTCTTT	CASRKGQANTEAFF
NA	TRBV19	TRBD1	TRBJ1-2	TGTGCCAGTAGCCTTTACCAGGGGGCGGCTGGCTACACCTTC	CASSLYQGAAGYTF
NA	TRBV9	NA	TRBJ2-7	TGTGCCAGCAGCGTAACGGGGGCAGCGGGGCCCTGGGAGCAGTACTTC	CASSVTGAAGPWEQYF
NA	TRBV5-4	TRBD1	TRBJ1-2	TGTGCCAGCAGTACGGGACAGGATGTTTTTAATGGCTACACCTTC	CASSTGQDVFNGYTF
once	TRBV6-1	NA	TRBJ1-2	TGTGCCAGCAGTGAAGTCTATTCGGGGGACTATGGCTACACCTTC	CASSEVYSGDYGYTF
NA	TRBV19	NA	TRBJ1-2	TGTGCCAGTAGGGGAGGAGGCTACACCTTC	CASRGGGYTF
NA	TRBV27	NA	TRBJ2-2	TGTGCCAGCAGTTCCAGACAGGACTTGAACACCGGGGAGCTGTTTTTT	CASSSRQDLNTGELFF
NA	TRBV7-2	NA	TRBJ1-2	TGTGCCAGCAGCTTACACAGTTACTATGGCTACACCTTC	CASSLHSYYGYTF
NA	TRBV5-5	TRBD1	TRBJ1-1	TGTGCCAGCAGCTTTCCAGGGGGCACGGCTGAAGCTTTCTTT	CASSFPGGTAEAFF